The sequence of this T cell receptor beta chain was determined in a study of OX40 agonist ivuxolimab in advanced cancers. As for the study in general: Therapy given before enrollment (anti-PD-1, anti-PD-L1 or anti-CTLA-4) was allowed, and 30% to 50% had some. Two cutaneous melanoma patients and one hepatocellular carcinoma patient, three in all, had partial responses. General observations from the study: Low normalized T-cell clonal expansion also characterized some of the nonresponders. Dosing at 0.1 to 3.0 mg/kg was accompanied by clonal expansion of CD4+ and CD8+ blood T cells by week 6.

The assay was immunoSEQ multiplex PCR, and TCRdb's table has in-frame clones only and misses some. The sample includes fewer than 85,000 clones, roughly 78% seen only once; the top ten take around 5%. Concerning this clone itself: Its target is unknown.

This CDR3 contains 15 residues. V was clipped by 3 bases and J by 5 bases; unmatched bases: 7. Germline values: CDR1 LNHNV, CDR2 YYDKDF (reference sequence). The TCR was taken from an adult with an advanced solid tumor such as melanoma, head and neck, liver or kidney cancer. The V gene is TRBV15, the J gene TRBJ2-7; 10 nucleotides line up with TRBD2. The material sequenced was CD4+ or CD8+ T cells sorted from blood, taken in a trial of the OX40 agonist ivuxolimab. The CDR3 DNA is TGTGCCACCAGCAGGTTACTAGCGGGACCGAACGAGCAGTACTTC. Encoded protein: CATSRLLAGPNEQYF.